These 13 T cell receptor beta chains originate from one sample sequenced in a study of identical twins. From the 5' RACE reads, TCRdb called clonotypes with MiXCR, one entry per CDR3 protein. This sample has roughly 700,000 distinct CDR3 sequences; 8.6% occur once, and the top ten carry around 0.95%. This sample also belongs to another study, concerning yellow fever vaccine responses in identical twins.

Input material: PBMCs. Receptors originate from a woman aged 18 to 35 in good health.

This clonotype was detected a few times. The chain uses TRBV6-5 and TRBJ2-1, with 10 bases identical to TRBD2. Per germline, CDR1 MNHEY and CDR2 SVGAGI. The CDR3 sequence is 16 residues long. The V and J ends lost 2 bases and 7 bases, in that order; junction bases with no gene match: 8. The CDR3: CASSYQSGRANNEQFF. The CDR3, as DNA: TGTGCCAGCAGTTACCAAAGCGGGAGGGCCAATAATGAGCAGTTCTTC.

This clonotype appeared a few times. J is TRBJ2-7 and V is TRBV15; TRBD2 agrees at 9 bases. V was clipped by 0 bases and J by 5 bases; unmatched bases: 5. Germline V gives CDR1 LNHNV, CDR2 YYDKDF (reference sequence). This CDR3 has 15 residues. CDR3 loop: CATSREAGGPDEQYF. The CDR3 nucleotides read TGTGCCACCAGCAGAGAGGCGGGAGGGCCGGACGAGCAGTACTTC.

The chain carries TRBV27 and TRBJ2-3, with 9 bases fitting TRBD1. The CDR3 contains 18 residues. The ends lost 5 bases at V and 4 bases at J; junction bases unmatched: 16. Germline V gene lookup returns CDR1 MNHEY and CDR2 SMNVEV (reference sequence). CDR3 nucleotide sequence: TGTGCCAGCAGTAGAATTCCCGGGACAGGGAAAACGGCAGATACGCAGTATTTT. It translates to CASSRIPGTGKTADTQYF.

The V gene is TRBV3-1, the J gene TRBJ2-5; 11 bases agree with TRBD2. This CDR3 spans 16 amino acids. Germline loops: CDR1 LGHDT, CDR2 YNNKEL (reference sequence). The J segment lost 5 bases and the V segment lost 0 bases, leaving 5 bases of the junction unmatched. This CDR3 is CASSQDQLAGVETQYF. The CDR3 DNA sequence: TGTGCCAGCAGCCAAGATCAACTAGCGGGAGTGGAGACCCAGTACTTC.

There are many counts of this clonotype. The chain is built from TRBV7-8 and TRBJ2-2; TRBD1 matches 7 bases. The CDR3 extends over 14 amino acids. CDR1 and CDR2 (germline): SGHVS, FQNEAQ. V gave up 3 bases and J gave up 5 bases; unmatched junction bases: 3. The CDR3 region has the DNA TGTGCCAGCAGCTTCAAGGGGGCTACCGGGGAGCTGTTTTTT. It encodes CASSFKGATGELFF.

This clonotype was counted many times. This CDR3 is CASSSRGGSNEKLFF. The CDR3 DNA is TGTGCCAGCAGCTCTAGGGGGGGATCTAATGAAAAACTGTTTTTT. This chain uses TRBV13 with TRBJ1-4; possible D gene TRBD1, 6 bases. The V gene's germline CDR1 is PRHDT and CDR2 FYEKMQ (reference sequence). Trimming cost V 4 bases and J 3 bases, with 12 bases left between them. The CDR3 is 15 residues long.

The chain couples TRBV5-1 to TRBJ2-3; 12 nucleotides align to TRBD2. The CDR3 loop spans 16 amino acids. Trimming at V came to 0 bases and at J to 4 bases, leaving 3 bases not matched to a gene. Germline V lookup: CDR1 SGHRS, CDR2 YFSETQ. The CDR3 here is CASSLVASGRADTQYF. The CDR3 DNA is TGCGCCAGCAGCTTGGTCGCTAGCGGGAGGGCAGATACGCAGTATTTT.

This clonotype came up a few times. The chain links TRBV2 to TRBJ2-5, with D possibly TRBD2 on 7 matching bases. In germline, CDR1 is SNHLY, CDR2 FYNNEI. The CDR3 has 16 residues. With 8 bases removed from V and 0 bases from J, the gap between germline ends came to 19 bases. Written as DNA, the CDR3 is TGTGCCAGCGGAGGGGGGCTAGCGGTGTACCAAGAGACCCAGTACTTC. Its translation is CASGGGLAVYQETQYF.

The chain couples TRBV7-9 to TRBJ1-4; possible D gene TRBD1, 5 bases. V dropped 5 bases and J dropped 8 bases, with 15 bases sitting between them. Germline CDR1 and CDR2: SEHNR and FQNEAQ (reference sequence). This CDR3 region has 14 residues. Here the CDR3 DNA reads TGTGCCAGCAGCCAAGGACACTTCGAGGAAAAACTGTTTTTT. Translating it yields CASSQGHFEEKLFF.

Remarks on this clonotype: One end of the junction varies from germline; a read error may be responsible. This chain uses TRBV9 with TRBJ2-7; 9 bases fit TRBD1. Germline assignment: CDR1 SGDLS and CDR2 YYNGEE. The CDR3 loop spans 16 amino acids. CDR3 loop: CTSSTQGASLTYEQYF. The CDR3 DNA follows: TGTACCAGCAGCACACAGGGGGCGTCCCTTACCTACGAGCAGTACTTC.

This clonotype has only one observation. The V call is TRBV11-1, the J call TRBJ2-7; 13 nucleotides line up with TRBD2. CDR3 length: 18 residues. CDR1 and CDR2 from the germline V gene are SGHAT and FQDESV (reference sequence). With 1 base clipped from V and 2 bases from J, the junction kept 8 bases outside the gene matches. CDR3 protein: CASSLGGLAGNSAYEQYF. The CDR3, as DNA: TGTGCCAGCAGCTTAGGGGGACTAGCGGGAAACTCCGCCTACGAGCAGTACTTC.

In this sample, this clonotype turned up many times. V usage is TRBV15 and J usage is TRBJ2-7; 12 nucleotides agree with TRBD2. The CDR3 has 17 amino acids. Per the germline V gene, CDR1 is LNHNV and CDR2 is YYDKDF (reference sequence). Losses at the gene ends were 3 bases for V and 6 bases for J; bases not matched to a gene: 12. The CDR3: CATSRTGLAGEIGEQYF. CDR3 nucleotides: TGTGCCACCAGCAGGACGGGACTAGCGGGTGAGATTGGCGAGCAGTACTTC.

As for this clonotype: No conserved phenylalanine or tryptophan is present at the end of the CDR3, so a read error is the likely explanation. The genes are TRBV18 and TRBJ2-1; D assignment may be TRBD1 or TRBD2 (5 bases each). With 3 bases removed from V and 2 bases from J, the gap between germline ends came to 11 bases. The CDR3 sequence is 15 residues long. The V gene's germline CDR1 is KGHSH and CDR2 LQKENI. The CDR3: CASSPGTPAYNEQFY. The CDR3, as DNA: TGTGCCAGCTCACCCGGGACCCCCGCCTACAATGAGCAGTTCTAC.